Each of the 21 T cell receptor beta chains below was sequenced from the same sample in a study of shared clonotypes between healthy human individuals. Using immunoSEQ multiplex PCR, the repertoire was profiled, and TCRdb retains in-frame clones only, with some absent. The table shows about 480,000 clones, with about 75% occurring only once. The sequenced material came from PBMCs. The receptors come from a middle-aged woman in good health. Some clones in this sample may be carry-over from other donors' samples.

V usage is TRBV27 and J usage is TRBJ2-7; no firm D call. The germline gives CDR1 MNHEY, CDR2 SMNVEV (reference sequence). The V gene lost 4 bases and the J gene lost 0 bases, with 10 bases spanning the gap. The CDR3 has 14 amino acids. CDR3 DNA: TGTGCCAGCAGTTCAGCCCGAACCTCCTACGAGCAGTACTTC. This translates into CASSSARTSYEQYF.

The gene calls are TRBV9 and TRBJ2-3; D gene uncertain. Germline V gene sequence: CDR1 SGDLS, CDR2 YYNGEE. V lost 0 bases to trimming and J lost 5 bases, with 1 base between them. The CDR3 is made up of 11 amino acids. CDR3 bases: TGTGCCAGCAGCGTAGAAGATACGCAGTATTTT. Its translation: CASSVEDTQYF.

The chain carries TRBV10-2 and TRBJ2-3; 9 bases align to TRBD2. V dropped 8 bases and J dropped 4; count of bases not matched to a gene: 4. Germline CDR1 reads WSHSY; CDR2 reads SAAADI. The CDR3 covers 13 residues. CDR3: CASLSGRPDTQYF. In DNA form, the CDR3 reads TGCGCCAGCCTTAGCGGGAGACCAGATACGCAGTATTTT.

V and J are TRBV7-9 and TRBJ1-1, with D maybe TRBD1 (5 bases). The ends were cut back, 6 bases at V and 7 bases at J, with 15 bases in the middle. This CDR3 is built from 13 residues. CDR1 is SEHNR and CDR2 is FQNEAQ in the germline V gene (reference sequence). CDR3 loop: CASSYLGEDEAFF. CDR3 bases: TGTGCCAGCAGTTATTTGGGGGAAGATGAAGCTTTCTTT.

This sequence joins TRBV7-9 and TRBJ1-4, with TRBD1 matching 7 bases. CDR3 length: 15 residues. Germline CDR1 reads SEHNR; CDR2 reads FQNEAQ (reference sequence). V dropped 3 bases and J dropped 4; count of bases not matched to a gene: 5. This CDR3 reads CASSFDRVGNEKLFF. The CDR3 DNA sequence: TGTGCCAGCAGCTTCGACAGGGTTGGTAATGAAAAACTGTTTTTT. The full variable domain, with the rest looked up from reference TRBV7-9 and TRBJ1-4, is DTGVSQNPRHKITKRGQNVTFRCDPISEHNRLYWYRQTLGQGPEFLTYFQNEAQLEKSRLLSDRFSAERPKGSFSTLEIQRTEQGDSAMYLCASSFDRVGNEKLFFGSGTQLSVL.

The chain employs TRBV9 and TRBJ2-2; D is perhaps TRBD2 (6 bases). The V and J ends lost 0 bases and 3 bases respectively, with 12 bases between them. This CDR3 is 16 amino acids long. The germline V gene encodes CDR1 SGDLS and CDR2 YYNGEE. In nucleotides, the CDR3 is TGTGCCAGCAGCGTAGATGGGACTTCCTACACCGGGGAGCTGTTTTTT. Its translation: CASSVDGTSYTGELFF.

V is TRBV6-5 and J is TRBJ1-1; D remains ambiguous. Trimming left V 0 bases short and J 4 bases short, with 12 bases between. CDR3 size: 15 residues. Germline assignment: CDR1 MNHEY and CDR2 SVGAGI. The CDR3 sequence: CASSYSNRISTEAFF. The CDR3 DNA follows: TGTGCCAGCAGTTACTCGAATAGGATTAGCACTGAAGCTTTCTTT.

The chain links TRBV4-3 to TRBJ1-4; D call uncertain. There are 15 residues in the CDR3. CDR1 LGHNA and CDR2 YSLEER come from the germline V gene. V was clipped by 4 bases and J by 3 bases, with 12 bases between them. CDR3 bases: TGCGCCAGCAGCCCCTTCGGGGTGGCTAATGAAAAACTGTTTTTT. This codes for CASSPFGVANEKLFF.

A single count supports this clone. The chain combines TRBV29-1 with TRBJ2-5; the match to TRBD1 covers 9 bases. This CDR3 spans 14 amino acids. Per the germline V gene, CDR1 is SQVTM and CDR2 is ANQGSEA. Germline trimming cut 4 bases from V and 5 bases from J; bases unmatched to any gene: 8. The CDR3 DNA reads TGCAGCGTTGGGAACAGGGGGCGTATGGAGACCCAGTACTTC. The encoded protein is CSVGNRGRMETQYF.

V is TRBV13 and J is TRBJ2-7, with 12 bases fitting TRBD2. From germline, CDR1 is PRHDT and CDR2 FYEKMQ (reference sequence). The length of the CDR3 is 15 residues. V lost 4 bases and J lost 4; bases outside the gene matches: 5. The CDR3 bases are TGTGCCAGCAGCTCTCTAGCGGGAGGGCCTTACGAGCAGTACTTC. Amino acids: CASSSLAGGPYEQYF.

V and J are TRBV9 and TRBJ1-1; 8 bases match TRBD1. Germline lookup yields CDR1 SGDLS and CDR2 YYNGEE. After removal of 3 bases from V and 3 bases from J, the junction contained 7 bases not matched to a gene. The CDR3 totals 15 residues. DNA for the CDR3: TGTGCCAGCAGCGGATTCAGGGGGCGCCACACTGAAGCTTTCTTT. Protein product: CASSGFRGRHTEAFF.

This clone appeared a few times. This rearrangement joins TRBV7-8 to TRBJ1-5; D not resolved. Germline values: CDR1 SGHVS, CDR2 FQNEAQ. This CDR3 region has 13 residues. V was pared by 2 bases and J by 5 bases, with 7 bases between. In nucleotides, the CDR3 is TGTGCCAGCAGCTTATATGGCGATCAGCCCCAGCATTTT. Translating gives CASSLYGDQPQHF.

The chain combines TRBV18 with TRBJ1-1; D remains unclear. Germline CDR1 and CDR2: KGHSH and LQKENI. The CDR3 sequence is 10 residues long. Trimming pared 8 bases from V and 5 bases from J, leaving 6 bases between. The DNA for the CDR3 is TGTGCCAGCAAAGTAACTGAAGCTTTCTTT. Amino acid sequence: CASKVTEAFF. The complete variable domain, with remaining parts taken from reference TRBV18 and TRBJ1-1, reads NAGVMQNPRHLVRRRGQEARLRCSPMKGHSHVYWYRQLPEEGLKFMVYLQKENIIDESGMPKERFSAEFPKEGPSILRIQQVVRGDSAAYFCASKVTEAFFGQGTRLTVV.

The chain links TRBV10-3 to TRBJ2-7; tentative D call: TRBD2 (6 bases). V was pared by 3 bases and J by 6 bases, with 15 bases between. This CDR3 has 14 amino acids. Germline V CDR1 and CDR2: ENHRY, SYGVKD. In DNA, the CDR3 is TGTGCCATCAGTGATGGGATCGGGAGCACCGAGCAGTACTTC. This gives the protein CAISDGIGSTEQYF.

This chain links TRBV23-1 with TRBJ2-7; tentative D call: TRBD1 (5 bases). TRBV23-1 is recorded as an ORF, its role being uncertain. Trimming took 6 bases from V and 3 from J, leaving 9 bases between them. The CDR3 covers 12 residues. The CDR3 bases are TGCGCCAGCAGCACAGGCCGCTACGAGCAGTACTTC. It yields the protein CASSTGRYEQYF.

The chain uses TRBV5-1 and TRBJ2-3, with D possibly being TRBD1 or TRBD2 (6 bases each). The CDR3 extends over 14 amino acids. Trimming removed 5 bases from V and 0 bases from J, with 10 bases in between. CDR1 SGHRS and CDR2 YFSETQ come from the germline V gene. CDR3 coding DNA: TGCGCCAGCAGTGCGGGACACAGCACAGATACGCAGTATTTT. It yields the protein CASSAGHSTDTQYF.

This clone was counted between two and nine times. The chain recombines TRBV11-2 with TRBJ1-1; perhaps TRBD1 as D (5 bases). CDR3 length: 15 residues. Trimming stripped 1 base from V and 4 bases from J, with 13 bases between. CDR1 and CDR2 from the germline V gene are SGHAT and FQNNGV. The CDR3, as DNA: TGTGCCAGCAGCTTAGCTGGCAGGGAGGGCACTGAAGCTTTCTTT. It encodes CASSLAGREGTEAFF.

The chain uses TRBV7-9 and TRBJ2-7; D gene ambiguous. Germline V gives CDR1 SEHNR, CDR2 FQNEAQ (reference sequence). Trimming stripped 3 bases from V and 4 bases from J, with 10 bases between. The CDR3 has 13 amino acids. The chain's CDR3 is CASSFLRVYEQYF. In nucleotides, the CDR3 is TGTGCCAGCAGCTTTTTACGGGTTTACGAGCAGTACTTC.

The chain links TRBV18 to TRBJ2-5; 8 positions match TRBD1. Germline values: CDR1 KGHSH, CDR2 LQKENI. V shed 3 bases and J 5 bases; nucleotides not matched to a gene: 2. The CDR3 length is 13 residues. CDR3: CASSPRGHETQYF. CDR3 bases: TGTGCCAGCTCACCCAGGGGGCACGAGACCCAGTACTTC. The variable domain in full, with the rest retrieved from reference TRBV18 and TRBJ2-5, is NAGVMQNPRHLVRRRGQEARLRCSPMKGHSHVYWYRQLPEEGLKFMVYLQKENIIDESGMPKERFSAEFPKEGPSILRIQQVVRGDSAAYFCASSPRGHETQYFGPGTRLLVL.

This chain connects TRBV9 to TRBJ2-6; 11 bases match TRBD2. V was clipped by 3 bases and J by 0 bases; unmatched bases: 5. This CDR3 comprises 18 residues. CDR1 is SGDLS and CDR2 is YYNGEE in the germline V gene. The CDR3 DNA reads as TGTGCCAGCAGCGCGGGACTAGCGGTATTCTCTGGGGCCAACGTCCTGACTTTC. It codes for CASSAGLAVFSGANVLTF.

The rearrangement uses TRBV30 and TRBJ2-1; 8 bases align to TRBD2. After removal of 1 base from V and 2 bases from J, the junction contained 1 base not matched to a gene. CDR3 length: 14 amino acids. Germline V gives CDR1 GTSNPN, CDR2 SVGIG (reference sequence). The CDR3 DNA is TGTGCCTGGAGTGAGGGACTAGCCTACAATGAGCAGTTCTTC. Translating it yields CAWSEGLAYNEQFF. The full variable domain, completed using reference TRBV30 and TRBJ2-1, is SQTIHQWPATLVQPVGSPLSLECTVEGTSNPNLYWYRQAAGRGLQLLFYSVGIGQISSEVPQNLSASRPQDRQFILSSKKLLLSDSGFYLCAWSEGLAYNEQFFGPGTRLTVL.